This T cell receptor beta chain was identified in a study of type 1 and type 2 diabetes patients. Study-wide results and limits: Groups were not age- or gender-matched, which may bias interpretation. Highly-expanded CD4+ clones were few in type 2 diabetes, median one, roughly 4% of reads. Type 2 diabetes repertoires were more diverse than type 1 diabetes repertoires.

Trimming at V came to 5 bases and at J to 0 bases, leaving 1 base not matched to a gene. The CDR3 extends over 15 amino acids. Per the germline V gene, CDR1 is LNHNV and CDR2 is YYDKDF (reference sequence). The PCR template was genomic DNA. A primer set of 30 forward and 13 reverse primers amplified the CDR3. From the multiplex PCR reads, TCRdb called clonotypes with MiXCR, one entry per CDR3 protein. The sample yields under 300,000 distinct CDR3 sequences, more than 45% seen once. Concerning this clonotype: Antigen specificity is unknown.

The gene calls are TRBV15 and TRBJ1-5; 10 bases are a match to TRBD1. Sequencing was done on a sample of peripheral blood mononuclear cells (PBMCs). This clonotype originated in a man between 18 and 35 years old with type 2 diabetes. The CDR3, as DNA: TGTGCCACCAGCGGGACAGGGGATAGCAATCAGCCCCAGCATTTT. It codes for CATSGTGDSNQPQHF. Combining the CDR3 with reference TRBV15 and TRBJ1-5 gives the whole variable domain DAMVIQNPRYQVTQFGKPVTLSCSQTLNHNVMYWYQQKSSQAPKLLFHYYDKDFNNEADTPDNFQSRRPNTSFCFLDIRSPGLGDTAMYLCATSGTGDSNQPQHFGDGTRLSIL.